This TCR beta chain was observed in a study of blood T cells in healthy people across ages. Germline loops: CDR1 KGHDR, CDR2 SFDVKD. V was cut by 10 bases and J by 7 bases, with 13 bases left in between. The CDR3 is 12 amino acids. Samples each yielded at least 6 micrograms of total RNA. Primed by a sample-barcoded 5' primer and a J-beta primer mix, a second PCR proceeded for about 7 to 11 cycles. Using its own MiXCR run on the 5' RACE reads, TCRdb lists one record per CDR3 protein. Counted here are around 1.5 million distinct CDR3 sequences, roughly 40% occurring once; the ten biggest clones make up roughly 7.9%.

The TCR was taken from a woman in her late teens or twenties in good health. The sample taken for sequencing was blood. The chain joins TRBV24-1 to TRBJ2-1; tentatively, D is TRBD1 or TRBD2 (5 bases each). The CDR3 DNA reads as TGTGCCACGGGGGAGAGGGGTAATGAGCAGTTCTTC. Amino acid sequence: CATGERGNEQFF.